The entry below gives a single TCR beta chain sequence along with its context. The total RNA came straight from whole blood, and T cells were not sorted beforehand. The germline V gene has CDR1 DFQATT and CDR2 SNEGSKA (reference sequence). The CDR3 runs 14 residues. These data are taken from a study of monozygotic twins with inflammatory bowel disease. Samples each yielded cDNA through eight separate reactions. From its re-call of the 5' RACE reads, TCRdb lists each CDR3 protein once, without DNA. Recorded for this sample: 300,000 to 400,000 distinct CDR3 sequences. The gene calls are TRBV20-1 and TRBJ2-1; without DNA, the TCRdb call of TRBD2 cannot be checked. The sequenced sample consisted of blood. The receptor comes from a human donor with ulcerative colitis or Crohn's disease, or a healthy co-twin of an affected twin (not recorded which). This CDR3 is CSAQGASGYNEQFF.